This TCR beta chain was found in a study of blood T cell repertoires in COVID-19. Whole-study context: Acute and convalescent COVID-19 samples came from the United States, Italy and Spain. PBMCs, B-cell-depleted T cells, or T cells provided the cDNA or gDNA that made up the material.

Germline CDR1 reads MNHEY; CDR2 reads SVGAGI. The CDR3 totals 15 residues. V lost 3 bases and J lost 9; bases outside the gene matches: 6. Study processing details: Amplification of reference gene primers provided the estimated nucleated cell counts. Clones were read by immunoSEQ multiplex PCR, and TCRdb kept only the in-frame ones, dropping some. V and J calls and clone size come straight from that table; D and trimming were deduced from the DNA. The profile shows 380,000 or so clones, approximately 88% of them singletons. Material for sequencing was peripheral blood. The chain uses TRBV6-5 and TRBJ2-1; 12 positions match TRBD1. The TCR originated in a man between 35 and 55 years old with acute or convalescent COVID-19. For the CDR3, the DNA is TGTGCCAGCAGTTATGGGACAGGGGGCCTATTTGAGCAGTTCTTC. It yields the protein CASSYGTGGLFEQFF.